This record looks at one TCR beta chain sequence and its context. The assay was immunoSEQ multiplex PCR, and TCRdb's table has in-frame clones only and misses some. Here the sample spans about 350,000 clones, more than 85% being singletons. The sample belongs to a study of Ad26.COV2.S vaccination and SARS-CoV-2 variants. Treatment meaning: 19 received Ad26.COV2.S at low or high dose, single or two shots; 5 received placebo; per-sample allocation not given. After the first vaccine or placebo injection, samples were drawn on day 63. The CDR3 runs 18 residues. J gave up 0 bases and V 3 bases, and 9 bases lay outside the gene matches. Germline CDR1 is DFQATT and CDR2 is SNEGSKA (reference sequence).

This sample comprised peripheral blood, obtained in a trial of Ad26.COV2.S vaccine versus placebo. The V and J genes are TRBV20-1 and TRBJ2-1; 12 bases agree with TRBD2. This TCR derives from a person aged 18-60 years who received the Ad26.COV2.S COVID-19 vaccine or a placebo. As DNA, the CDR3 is TGCAGTGCTAGTTCTGGACTAGCGGGGATTAGCTCCTACAATGAGCAGTTCTTC. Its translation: CSASSGLAGISSYNEQFF.